The clone carrying this TCR beta chain was seen ten or more times. The antigen remains unidentified. This sample was taken from a study of regulatory T cells in long-lasting Graves disease. Findings and limits, study-wide: TCR diversity was lower in persistent than newly diagnosed Graves' disease.

Sample time point: newly diagnosed GD, antithyroid drugs for less than 3 months. With RNA extracted from PBMCs as input, the TCR library was made. Construction of the TCR beta libraries employed iRepertoire HTBI primers in conjunction with Arm-PCR of CDR3 regions. TCRdb re-analysed the multiplex PCR reads in MiXCR, keeping a single row per CDR3 protein. The sample contains around 420,000 distinct CDR3 sequences, approximately 16% of which appear only once. The data were also submitted as part of a second study, on T cells in Graves' hyperthyroidism and ophthalmopathy.

This sequence originates from a woman aged 40 to 50 with Graves disease. The sample here was peripheral blood mononuclear cells (PBMCs), taken at new diagnosis, from a patient treated with antithyroid drugs.

The CDR3 nucleotides read TGTGCCAGCAGTCTACTGCGGCCAAACGCGAACAATGAGCAGTTCTTC. This sequence encodes CASSLLRPNANNEQFF. The V and J genes are TRBV12-3 or TRBV12-4 and TRBJ2-1; D is uncertain. V lost 5 bases to trimming and J lost 5 bases, with 19 bases between them. The CDR3 extends over 16 amino acids.